Below, 25 T cell receptor beta chains from the same sample are listed, as sequenced in a study of T cell changes during pregnancy in multiple sclerosis. This table comes from immunoSEQ multiplex PCR, and its TCRdb copy is limited to in-frame clones, with some not included. The sample includes approximately 40,000 clones, roughly 94% seen only once; the top ten take roughly 0.72%. Here the sequenced sample was CD4+ T cells from peripheral blood mononuclear cells, taken in the third trimester of pregnancy. The source is a female donor with multiple sclerosis, enrolled in a pregnancy study.

The CDR3 DNA reads TGTGCCAGCAGCTACCCAGGGGGTGGCTACACCTTC. Protein sequence: CASSYPGGGYTF. The rearrangement uses TRBV7-2 and TRBJ1-2; the match to TRBD1 covers 7 bases. The CDR3 is 12 residues long. With V trimmed by 4 bases and J by 7 bases, 3 bases remained unmatched. The germline V gene has CDR1 SGHTA and CDR2 FQGNSA.

CDR3 loop: CASSLLKRTEAFF. The CDR3 DNA is TGTGCCAGCAGCTTGTTAAAGAGAACTGAAGCTTTCTTT. The genes are TRBV5-6 and TRBJ1-1; D unclear. CDR3 length equals 13 residues. CDR1 and CDR2 from the germline V gene are SGHDT and YYEEEE. Trimming left V 1 base short and J 5 bases short, with 9 bases between.

This clone was seen only once. This chain joins TRBV11-3 and TRBJ2-3, with 12 bases fitting TRBD2. Germline V gives CDR1 SGHNT, CDR2 YENEEA. Trimming at V came to 1 base and at J to 5 bases, leaving 4 bases not matched to a gene. This CDR3 has 16 residues. DNA for the CDR3: TGTGCCAGCAGCTTAGGACTAGCGGGAGAGGTAGATACGCAGTATTTT. Its protein product is CASSLGLAGEVDTQYF. Looking up the rest from reference TRBV11-3 and TRBJ2-3 gives the full variable domain: EAGVVQSPRYKIIEKKQPVAFWCNPISGHNTLYWYLQNLGQGPELLIRYENEEAVDDSQLPKDRFSAERLKGVDSTLKIQPAELGDSAVYLCASSLGLAGEVDTQYFGPGTRLTVL.

This clone came up a few times. The J gene is TRBJ1-1, the V gene TRBV19, with D possibly TRBD1 on 6 matching bases. The ends were cut back, 6 bases at V and 0 bases at J, with 20 bases in the middle. The CDR3 is made up of 17 amino acids. CDR1 is LNHDA and CDR2 is SQIVND in the germline V gene (reference sequence). CDR3 DNA sequence: TGTGCCAGTAGCGGGGGGACACGGCGCTTTATGAACACTGAAGCTTTCTTT. Protein sequence: CASSGGTRRFMNTEAFF.

This clone was detected once. This chain uses TRBV19 with TRBJ1-4; 7 bases match TRBD1. The germline gives CDR1 LNHDA, CDR2 SQIVND (reference sequence). The CDR3 spans 15 residues. Trimming took 5 bases from V and 4 from J; bases not matched to a gene: 7. The chain's CDR3 is CASSPRTGINEKLFF. The CDR3 region has the DNA TGTGCCAGTAGTCCTCGGACAGGAATTAATGAAAAACTGTTTTTT.

V gene TRBV7-9 combines with J gene TRBJ1-2; weak D call: TRBD1 (5 bases). V dropped 6 bases and J dropped 3 bases, with 11 bases sitting between them. The CDR3 is 13 residues long. CDR1 SEHNR and CDR2 FQNEAQ come from the germline V gene (reference sequence). The CDR3, as DNA: TGTGCCAGCAGTACCACGGGGGACTATGGCTACACCTTC. This translates into CASSTTGDYGYTF. Full variable domain (outside the CDR3, taken from reference TRBV7-9 and TRBJ1-2): DTGVSQNPRHKITKRGQNVTFRCDPISEHNRLYWYRQTLGQGPEFLTYFQNEAQLEKSRLLSDRFSAERPKGSFSTLEIQRTEQGDSAMYLCASSTTGDYGYTFGSGTRLTVV.

The chain joins TRBV6-5 to TRBJ1-2; the match to TRBD1 covers 10 bases. There are 14 residues in the CDR3. The V and J ends lost 3 bases and 8 bases, in that order; junction bases with no gene match: 6. Germline V lookup: CDR1 MNHEY, CDR2 SVGAGI. CDR3 bases: TGTGCCAGCAGTTATGGGGGACAGGGGCACGGCTACACCTTC. As protein: CASSYGGQGHGYTF.

This chain joins TRBV9 and TRBJ2-3; 9 bases fit TRBD2. The CDR3 consists of 15 residues. Germline V gives CDR1 SGDLS, CDR2 YYNGEE. V dropped 3 bases and J dropped 2; count of bases not matched to a gene: 4. As DNA, the CDR3 is TGTGCCAGCAGCGATAGCGGGGGCCTCACAGATACGCAGTATTTT. Amino acids: CASSDSGGLTDTQYF.

The chain employs TRBV7-2 and TRBJ2-3; maybe TRBD2 (5 bases). The V gene's germline CDR1 is SGHTA and CDR2 FQGNSA. The CDR3 extends over 15 amino acids. V was trimmed by 2 bases and J by 0 bases, leaving 9 bases between them. This CDR3 reads CASSLRTGSTDTQYF. The CDR3 DNA follows: TGTGCCAGCAGCTTAAGGACTGGAAGCACAGATACGCAGTATTTT.

The chain's CDR3 is CAIRNRQNSYNEQFF. In nucleotides, the CDR3 is TGTGCCATCAGAAATAGACAGAACTCCTACAATGAGCAGTTCTTC. The chain couples TRBV10-3 to TRBJ2-1, with D maybe TRBD1 (5 bases). Germline-derived CDR1 and CDR2 are ENHRY and SYGVKD. This CDR3 contains 15 residues. Trimming cost V 6 bases and J 0 bases, with 12 bases left between them.

The CDR3 loop reads CASSGDPDSYQPQHF. The DNA of the CDR3 is TGTGCCAGTAGTGGGGACCCGGACAGCTATCAGCCCCAGCATTTT. The J gene is TRBJ1-5, the V gene TRBV19; possible D gene TRBD1, 6 bases. CDR1 and CDR2 from the germline V gene are LNHDA and SQIVND (reference sequence). This CDR3 comprises 15 residues. Trimming removed 5 bases from V and 5 bases from J, with 16 bases in between. Filled out from reference TRBV19 and TRBJ1-5, the complete variable domain reads DGGITQSPKYLFRKEGQNVTLSCEQNLNHDAMYWYRQDPGQGLRLIYYSQIVNDFQKGDIAEGYSVSREKKESFPLTVTSAQKNPTAFYLCASSGDPDSYQPQHFGDGTRLSIL.

This chain joins TRBV2 and TRBJ2-7; TRBD2 aligns across 8 bases. The CDR3 is 14 amino acids. Germline loops: CDR1 SNHLY, CDR2 FYNNEI. J was trimmed by 4 bases and V by 1 base; bases with no gene match: 3. CDR3 amino acids: CASSEGGRYYEQYF. In DNA form, the CDR3 reads TGTGCCAGCAGTGAAGGCGGGAGGTATTACGAGCAGTACTTC.

J is TRBJ1-2 and V is TRBV7-2; unclear D gene. Germline CDR1 and CDR2: SGHTA and FQGNSA. Trimming stripped 6 bases from V and 5 bases from J, with 10 bases between. The CDR3 spans 12 residues. The CDR3 bases are TGTGCCAGCAGGTTCGCGAATTATGGCTACACCTTC. This codes for CASRFANYGYTF.

This clone appeared a single time. This chain uses TRBV15 with TRBJ1-3; D possibly corresponds to TRBD1 (6 bases). Germline V CDR1 and CDR2: LNHNV, YYDKDF (reference sequence). There are 16 residues in the CDR3. The V end was cut by 1 base, the J end by 2 bases, with 12 bases between. This CDR3 is CATSRGGGSPGNTIYF. In DNA form, the CDR3 reads TGTGCCACCAGCAGAGGTGGGGGCAGCCCTGGAAACACCATATATTTT.

V is TRBV18 and J is TRBJ2-7, with 12 bases that match TRBD2. V gave up 3 bases and J gave up 5 bases; unmatched junction bases: 2. Germline assignment: CDR1 KGHSH and CDR2 LQKENI. This CDR3 has 14 amino acids. The CDR3 nucleotides read TGTGCCAGCTCACCGGGACTAGCGGGCGACGAGCAGTACTTC. Translation gives CASSPGLAGDEQYF.

This chain connects TRBV29-1 to TRBJ1-2; the match to TRBD1 covers 7 bases. CDR1 is SQVTM and CDR2 is ANQGSEA in the germline V gene. CDR3 length equals 13 residues. J gave up 4 bases and V 4 bases, and 6 bases lay outside the gene matches. Here the CDR3 DNA reads TGCAGCGTTGCAACAGGGGCGGGCTATGGCTACACCTTC. Translated, it gives CSVATGAGYGYTF.

The chain links TRBV5-8 to TRBJ2-7; D is uncertain. Germline V gives CDR1 SGHTS, CDR2 YDEGEE. V shed 4 bases and J shed 7 bases, with 18 bases lying between them. CDR3 length equals 14 residues. CDR3 nucleotides: TGTGCCAGCAGCATCCGTAGGTCTAGTAAGGAGCAGTACTTC. It encodes CASSIRRSSKEQYF.

V is TRBV2 and J is TRBJ1-5; D is undetermined. Germline V gives CDR1 SNHLY, CDR2 FYNNEI. This CDR3 has 15 amino acids. The V gene lost 5 bases and the J gene lost 9 bases, with 20 bases spanning the gap. The chain's CDR3 is CASSQEERSRGPQHF. The CDR3 DNA is TGTGCCAGCAGTCAGGAGGAACGGTCCCGGGGGCCCCAGCATTTT. Full variable domain (rest looked up from reference TRBV2 and TRBJ1-5): EPEVTQTPSHQVTQMGQEVILRCVPISNHLYFYWYRQILGQKVEFLVSFYNNEISEKSEIFDDQFSVERPDGSNFTLKIRSTKLEDSAMYFCASSQEERSRGPQHFGDGTRLSIL.

The chain employs TRBV21-1 and TRBJ2-6; the tabulated D call, TRBD2, remains unverified against the DNA. TRBV21-1 is shown as a pseudogene. The CDR3 is made up of 14 amino acids. CDR3 protein: CASVRCPGANVLTF. The CDR3 nucleotides are TGTGCCAGCGTACGGTGTCCTGGGGCCAACGTCCTGACTTTC.

The chain has TRBV19 and TRBJ2-4; 7 nucleotides line up with TRBD1. The germline gives CDR1 LNHDA, CDR2 SQIVND (reference sequence). The CDR3 runs to 18 residues. With 5 bases clipped from V and 0 bases from J, the junction kept 13 bases outside the gene matches. The CDR3 DNA is TGTGCCAGTAGTGCGGGTAGACAGGGTTCGCTAGCCAAAAACATTCAGTACTTC. Its protein is CASSAGRQGSLAKNIQYF.

J is TRBJ2-3 and V is TRBV6-5; D might be TRBD1 (6 bases). Trimming removed 6 bases from V and 2 bases from J, with 15 bases in between. Per germline, CDR1 MNHEY and CDR2 SVGAGI. This CDR3 is built from 15 residues. The CDR3: CASRPPGQTTDTQYF. CDR3 coding DNA: TGTGCCAGCAGACCACCCGGACAGACCACAGATACGCAGTATTTT.

This chain connects TRBV4-1 to TRBJ2-2, with D tentatively TRBD2 (6 bases). V was pared by 3 bases and J by 4 bases, with 12 bases between. Germline V gene lookup returns CDR1 MGHRA and CDR2 YSYEKL. The length of the CDR3 is 15 residues. The CDR3 reads CASSHGVGGTGELFF. The DNA of the CDR3 is TGCGCCAGCAGCCATGGGGTGGGGGGCACCGGGGAGCTGTTTTTT.

The V gene is TRBV18, the J gene TRBJ2-5, with 7 bases identical to TRBD1. Unmatched junction bases numbered 6, after V lost 3 bases and J lost 5 bases. Germline V gene lookup returns CDR1 KGHSH and CDR2 LQKENI. CDR3 length: 14 amino acids. CDR3 region: CASSPDPTGETQYF. Here the CDR3 DNA reads TGTGCCAGCTCACCTGACCCGACAGGGGAGACCCAGTACTTC.

V is TRBV5-1 and J is TRBJ2-2; possible D gene TRBD2, 6 bases. The CDR3 sequence is 16 residues long. Germline-derived CDR1 and CDR2 are SGHRS and YFSETQ. V was pared by 3 bases and J by 7 bases, with 19 bases between. The CDR3 loop reads CASSWGDRDFVGELFF. The CDR3 nucleotides are TGCGCCAGCAGCTGGGGGGACCGGGACTTTGTCGGGGAGCTGTTTTTT.

The chain is built from TRBV28 and TRBJ2-7; 8 bases are a match to TRBD2. CDR3 size: 16 residues. V lost 6 bases, J lost 3 bases, and 13 bases stayed unmatched. From germline, CDR1 is MDHEN and CDR2 SYDVKM. Here the CDR3 DNA reads TGTGCCAGCAGGGCAAGCGGGAGCTGGACCTACTACGAGCAGTACTTC. Protein: CASRASGSWTYYEQYF.